This T cell receptor beta chain was recorded in a study of blood T cell repertoires in COVID-19. Across the whole study: T cells, B-cell-depleted T cells, or PBMCs provided the cDNA or gDNA that served as material.

CDR1 and CDR2 from the germline V gene are KGHSH and LQKENI. This CDR3 is built from 16 residues. With V trimmed by 1 base and J by 6 bases, 6 bases remained unmatched. Original processing methods: Reference gene primer amplification gave estimated nucleated cell counts. Only in-frame clones appear in the TCRdb table, and some are missing; sequencing was by immunoSEQ multiplex PCR. The V and J calls and the clone size are those of that table, but D and trimming were determined from the DNA. Here the sample spans tens of thousands of clones, 90% being singletons. This receptor was identified in a woman in her forties with active COVID-19. The J gene is TRBJ2-1, the V gene TRBV18, with 10 nucleotides matching TRBD2. The source material was peripheral blood. The CDR3 loop is CASSPQGLAESNEQFF. The CDR3 bases are TGTGCCAGCTCACCACAAGGACTAGCGGAGAGCAATGAGCAGTTCTTC.